The 18 T cell receptor beta chains below come from one sample, sequenced in a study of T cells in Graves' hyperthyroidism and ophthalmopathy. There were TCR beta CDR3 regions amplified from RNA transcripts. The study used the HTBI primer set for a first-round RT-PCR of the TCR CDR3. TCRdb re-called the multiplex PCR reads with MiXCR, one entry per CDR3 protein. The table records 650,000 to 750,000 distinct CDR3 sequences, around 15% of them present only once. Input material: blood. Receptors were obtained from a woman younger than 35 with Graves' hyperthyroidism.

Comment on this clonotype: Since a much larger clone is just one base distant, this may be a read error. This chain connects TRBV18 to TRBJ2-1; 11 nucleotides match TRBD2. The CDR3 runs to 17 residues. Losses at the gene ends were 3 bases for V and 8 bases for J; bases not matched to a gene: 12. The V gene's germline CDR1 is KGHSH and CDR2 LQKENI. CDR3 DNA sequence: TGTGCCAGCTCACCGACCGCTCGACTAGCGGGATGGGATGAGCAGTTCTTC. Residues: CASSPTARLAGWDEQFF.

The table lists this clonotype with many counts. The chain carries TRBV7-8 and TRBJ1-2; 9 nucleotides match TRBD1. With V trimmed by 8 bases and J by 3 bases, 13 bases remained unmatched. Germline values: CDR1 SGHVS, CDR2 FQNEAQ. This CDR3 spans 16 amino acids. The CDR3 DNA reads as TGTGCCAGCTCCCCGGGGGGGACAGGGCACTACTATGGCTACACCTTC. It translates to CASSPGGTGHYYGYTF.

The rearrangement joins TRBV6-1 to TRBJ2-5; TRBD2 is a possible D gene (6 bases). The ends were cut back, 7 bases at V and 9 bases at J, with 21 bases in the middle. Germline V gives CDR1 MNHNS, CDR2 SASEGT. The CDR3 spans 14 residues. CDR3 in DNA: TGTGCCAGCAAGGAGGGTAGTTACGAAGGGGCCCAGTACTTC. Translation gives CASKEGSYEGAQYF.

The genes are TRBV20-1 and TRBJ2-3; D is uncertain. This CDR3 spans 18 amino acids. Trimming removed 0 bases at V and 0 bases at J, with 19 bases between. The germline CDR1 and CDR2 sequences are DFQATT and SNEGSKA (reference sequence). The CDR3 DNA follows: TGCAGTGCTAGAGACTGGTCGCGGTTGGGTGCTAGCACAGATACGCAGTATTTT. Its protein product is CSARDWSRLGASTDTQYF.

This clonotype was seen ten or more times. DNA of the CDR3: TGTGCCACCAGCAGAGATCAGGGGAACTCCTACAATGAGCAGTTCTTC. Translating gives CATSRDQGNSYNEQFF. The chain has TRBV15 and TRBJ2-1; D is possibly TRBD1 (6 bases). CDR3 length equals 16 residues. CDR1 and CDR2 from the germline V gene are LNHNV and YYDKDF (reference sequence). V lost 0 bases to trimming and J lost 0 bases, with 9 bases between them.

This clonotype was seen only a few times. The rearrangement uses TRBV11-2 and TRBJ2-1, with 9 bases that match TRBD2. The germline gives CDR1 SGHAT, CDR2 FQNNGV. V was pared by 0 bases and J by 6 bases, with 3 bases of the junction left unmatched. The CDR3 is 15 amino acids. In DNA, the CDR3 is TGTGCCAGCAGCTTAGAGGGTAGCGGGAGCAATGAGCAGTTCTTC. The encoded protein is CASSLEGSGSNEQFF.

This clonotype turned up a few times. This chain connects TRBV6-5 to TRBJ2-7, with 9 nucleotides matching TRBD1. Per the germline V gene, CDR1 is MNHEY and CDR2 is SVGAGI. This CDR3 has 15 amino acids. V lost 4 bases to trimming and J lost 7 bases; unmatched junction nucleotides: 11. In DNA, the CDR3 is TGTGCCAGCAGTTCCGTCGTACAGGGGGCCGGTGAGCAGTACTTC. Protein product: CASSSVVQGAGEQYF.

This clonotype was counted at least ten times. V gene TRBV11-3 combines with J gene TRBJ2-3; D possibly corresponds to TRBD1 (6 bases). The CDR3 length is 15 residues. V was clipped by 0 bases and J by 6 bases, with 13 bases between them. Germline V CDR1 and CDR2: SGHNT, YENEEA. The CDR3 DNA follows: TGTGCCAGCAGCTTAGAAGGCAGGGGATTGGATACGCAGTATTTT. Protein: CASSLEGRGLDTQYF.

This clonotype was counted a few times. CDR3 nucleotides: TGTGCCAGCAGTTTAAGGATAATCTCCCGAAACAATGAGCAGTTCTTC. It translates to CASSLRIISRNNEQFF. The chain recombines TRBV27 with TRBJ2-1, with D unclear. This CDR3 comprises 16 residues. V lost 2 bases, J lost 5 bases, and 16 bases lay in between. Germline CDR1 and CDR2: MNHEY and SMNVEV (reference sequence).

In this sample, this clonotype turned up a few times. A much larger clone is a single base away; this may be a read error. V usage is TRBV20-1 and J usage is TRBJ1-1; D not certain. From germline, CDR1 is DFQATT and CDR2 SNEGSKA (reference sequence). The CDR3 is made up of 12 amino acids. For the CDR3, the DNA is TGCAGTGCTAGCCGTAGGCTCACTGAAGCTTCCTTT. Protein: CSASRRLTEASF.

This rearrangement joins TRBV9 to TRBJ2-1; TRBD2 matches at 11 bases. Looked up from germline, CDR1 is SGDLS and CDR2 is YYNGEE. This CDR3 spans 17 amino acids. V lost 0 bases to trimming and J lost 7 bases; unmatched junction nucleotides: 9. CDR3 DNA: TGTGCCAGCAGCGTAGTAGCGGGAGGGCCTTTCGAGAATGAGCAGTTCTTC. Its translation is CASSVVAGGPFENEQFF. Full variable domain (outside the CDR3, taken from reference TRBV9 and TRBJ2-1): DSGVTQTPKHLITATGQRVTLRCSPRSGDLSVYWYQQSLDQGLQFLIQYYNGEERAKGNILERFSAQQFPDLHSELNLSSLELGDSALYFCASSVVAGGPFENEQFFGPGTRLTVL.

This clonotype was recorded a few times. The V call is TRBV29-1, the J call TRBJ2-1; 10 positions agree with TRBD2. TRBJ2-7 matches the DNA end more closely, so the J call is doubtful. Germline CDR1 is SQVTM and CDR2 is ANQGSEA. This CDR3 region has 16 residues. DNA for the CDR3: TGCAGCGGCATCCCTAGCGGGGGAAGCTCCTACAATGAGCAGTACTTC. It specifies CSGIPSGGSSYNEQYF.

V gene TRBV20-1 combines with J gene TRBJ2-3; 8 bases are shared with TRBD2. The CDR3 is made up of 17 amino acids. The J segment lost 4 bases and the V segment lost 0 bases, leaving 12 bases of the junction unmatched. CDR1 is DFQATT, CDR2 SNEGSKA, per germline (reference sequence). The DNA of the CDR3 is TGCAGTGCTAGAGATCGATCAAGCGGGAGTCTCTCAGATACGCAGTATTTT. It codes for CSARDRSSGSLSDTQYF.

This clonotype was picked up many times. This rearrangement joins TRBV27 to TRBJ2-1; 8 positions agree with TRBD2. With 5 bases clipped from V and 2 bases from J, the junction kept 8 bases outside the gene matches. The germline CDR1 and CDR2 sequences are MNHEY and SMNVEV (reference sequence). CDR3 length: 16 residues. CDR3 sequence: CASSPWGSGTYNEQFF. The CDR3 region has the DNA TGTGCCAGCAGTCCGTGGGGTAGCGGGACCTACAATGAGCAGTTCTTC.

This clonotype was detected ten times or more. The rearrangement joins TRBV4-1 to TRBJ2-6, with unresolved D. This CDR3 has 15 amino acids. Trimming removed 1 base at V and 0 bases at J, with 4 bases between. From germline, CDR1 is MGHRA and CDR2 YSYEKL. This CDR3 reads CASSQVVSGANVLTF. The CDR3 region has the DNA TGCGCCAGCAGCCAAGTGGTCTCTGGGGCCAACGTCCTGACTTTC.

Ten or more counts support this clonotype. The J gene is TRBJ1-2, the V gene TRBV12-3 or TRBV12-4; D not resolved. V was pared by 3 bases and J by 7 bases, with 12 bases between. The CDR3 runs 13 residues. The CDR3 sequence is CASSFGIGSGYTF. CDR3 nucleotides: TGTGCCAGCAGTTTCGGTATAGGGTCTGGCTACACCTTC.

This clonotype was detected many times. The rearrangement joins TRBV14 to TRBJ2-1; TRBD2 is a possible D gene (5 bases). The CDR3 loop spans 15 amino acids. Germline V gene sequence: CDR1 SGHDN, CDR2 FVKESK. The V end was cut by 4 bases, the J end by 3 bases, with 13 bases between. Here the CDR3 DNA reads TGTGCCAGCAGCCGATACCGAGGGTACTACAATGAGCAGTTCTTC. Amino acids: CASSRYRGYYNEQFF. The variable domain in full, completed from reference TRBV14 and TRBJ2-1, reads EAGVTQFPSHSVIEKGQTVTLRCDPISGHDNLYWYRRVMGKEIKFLLHFVKESKQDESGMPNNRFLAERTGGTYSTLKVQPAELEDSGVYFCASSRYRGYYNEQFFGPGTRLTVL.

This clonotype has at least ten counts. The genes are TRBV2 and TRBJ2-3, with 8 bases matching TRBD2. This CDR3 is built from 14 residues. V gave up 6 bases and J gave up 0 bases; unmatched junction bases: 2. In germline, CDR1 is SNHLY, CDR2 FYNNEI. The CDR3 sequence: CASSTSGSTDTQYF. CDR3 nucleotides: TGTGCCAGCAGCACTAGCGGCAGCACAGATACGCAGTATTTT. The full variable domain, with the rest looked up from reference TRBV2 and TRBJ2-3, is EPEVTQTPSHQVTQMGQEVILRCVPISNHLYFYWYRQILGQKVEFLVSFYNNEISEKSEIFDDQFSVERPDGSNFTLKIRSTKLEDSAMYFCASSTSGSTDTQYFGPGTRLTVL.